This T cell receptor (beta chain) is from a study of T-cell reconstitution after alpha-beta-depleted transplantation in children. Overall study results and limits: Newly generated T cells supplied most T-cell counts and diversity one year post-transplant.

As for this clonotype: Its specificity is unknown.

Trimming took off 2 bases at V and 4 bases at J, with 12 bases between the two ends. The CDR3 spans 14 residues. Germline V gene data show CDR1 as SGDLS and CDR2 as YYNGEE. During its preparation, the TCRbeta library received unique molecular identifiers. TCRdb re-called the PCR reads with MiXCR, one entry per CDR3 protein. Here the sample spans about 980,000 distinct CDR3 sequences, around 30% being singletons. This rearrangement joins TRBV9 to TRBJ1-1; a possible D gene is TRBD1 (5 bases). The sequencing here drew on PBMCs, mostly from graft donor cells, taken 360 days after TCRalphabeta/CD19-depleted stem cell transplant. The receptor was derived from a boy younger than two who had a stem cell transplant for SCID, so the T cells may come from the graft donor. The CDR3 DNA sequence: TGTGCCAGCAGCGTGCGCGGGGGTGGCACTGAAGCTTTCTTT. Translation: CASSVRGGGTEAFF.